Detailed here is one T cell receptor beta chain. This clone was detected once. Its binding antigen is unknown. Base qualities were left out, and no much larger clone turns up one base away. The data were taken from a study of blood T cell repertoires in COVID-19 (TCRdb year 2020). Turning to the overall study: Samples covering the acute and convalescent phases of COVID-19 were provided by collaborators in the United States, Italy and Spain. Nearly every sample came with metadata listing a de-identified subject ID, COVID-19 status, age in years and sex. Samples were obtained from the ongoing ImmuneRACE study (first 160 participants) and from 1,254 subjects provided by 6 global collaborators. Where HLA class I and class II types were available, the types were taken from metadata supplied by the sample provider, not from assay-based typing. The prospective study material was composed of cDNA or gDNA derived from T cells, B-cell-depleted T cells, or PBMCs. The repertoires were made available in a free public database intended to serve as a resource for research on the immune response to SARS-CoV-2. Deeply sampled blood TCRbeta repertoires from subjects exposed to, actively infected with, or recovered from COVID-19 were included in the dataset.

One collaborating source in Seattle enrolled patients while the patients were actively infected and followed the patients over time throughout the course of disease. Each collaborating institution followed its own protocols to collect whole blood in K2EDTA tubes. For TCRbeta analysis, collaborators shipped samples in one of three forms: frozen whole blood, isolated PBMCs, or DNA extracted from either of those sample types. Based on the germline V gene, the CDR1 and CDR2 sequences are SGHTA and FQGTGA. The cysteine opens and the phenylalanine closes a CDR3 of 12 amino acids. Of all the DNA, just the CDR3 is kept, 36 bases in frame from base 1. Deletion took 5 bases off V and 3 bases off J, with a span of 4 bases between the germline ends. The paper's findings and limits, for the study overall: Clinical and demographic metadata were provided uncurated, with the amount varying by source and participant.

TCRbeta CDR3 regions were amplified from genomic DNA using the immunoSEQ Assay, a bias-controlled multiplex PCR. Concerning the study's data processing: Within the assay, amplification of reference gene primers was used to estimate how many nucleated cells each sample contained. Sequence reads were collapsed and filtered to measure the absolute abundance of every unique TCRbeta CDR3 rearrangement. Productive Simpson clonality was computed per sample as the square root of Simpson's diversity index over productive rearrangements. Here the immuneACCESS table is served through TCRdb, limited to in-frame sequences with V and J called. Missing clones are a known gap in these copies; in checked studies unresolved V genes cover under half, and the rest lacks a known reason. V, J and clone size are taken as reported in that table, and D and trimming were inferred from the DNA itself. Within this sample are 200,000 to 250,000 clones, with around 88% of them counted one time only. The ten biggest clones cover 5.5% to 6.5% of the sample.

Sequenced sample: peripheral blood. The sequence is built from TRBV7-3 and TRBJ2-2, with the D gene not clear enough to name. The sequence was collected from a woman aged 80 or over with COVID-19, enrolled during active disease. CDR3 sequence: CASSLYTGELFF. The nucleotide sequence reads as follows: TGTGCCAGCAGCCTTTACACCGGGGAGCTGTTTTTT.